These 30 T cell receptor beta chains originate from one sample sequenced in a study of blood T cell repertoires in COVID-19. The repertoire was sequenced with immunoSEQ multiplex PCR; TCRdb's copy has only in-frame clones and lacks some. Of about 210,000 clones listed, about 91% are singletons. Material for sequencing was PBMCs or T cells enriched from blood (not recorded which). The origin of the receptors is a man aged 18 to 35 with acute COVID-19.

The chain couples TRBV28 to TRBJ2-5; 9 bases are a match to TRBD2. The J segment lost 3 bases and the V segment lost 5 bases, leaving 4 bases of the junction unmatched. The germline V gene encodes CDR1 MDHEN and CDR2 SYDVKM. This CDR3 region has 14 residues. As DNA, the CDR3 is TGTGCCAGCAGTGCCGTAGCGGGAGAAGAGACCCAGTACTTC. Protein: CASSAVAGEETQYF.

DNA of the CDR3: TGTGCCAGTAGCCTTCAGGGTTTCAATCAGCCCCAGCATTTT. Translated: CASSLQGFNQPQHF. The rearrangement links TRBV19 to TRBJ1-5, with TRBD1 as a possible D gene (5 bases). The CDR3 length is 14 residues. V was clipped by 6 bases and J by 3 bases, with 12 bases between them. The germline CDR1 and CDR2 sequences are LNHDA and SQIVND (reference sequence).

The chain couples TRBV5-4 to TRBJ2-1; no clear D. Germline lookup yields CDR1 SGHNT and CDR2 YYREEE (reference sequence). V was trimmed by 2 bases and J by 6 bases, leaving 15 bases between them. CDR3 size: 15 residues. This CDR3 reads CASSLSGARFNEQFF. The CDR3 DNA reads TGTGCCAGCAGCTTATCAGGCGCCCGCTTCAATGAGCAGTTCTTC.

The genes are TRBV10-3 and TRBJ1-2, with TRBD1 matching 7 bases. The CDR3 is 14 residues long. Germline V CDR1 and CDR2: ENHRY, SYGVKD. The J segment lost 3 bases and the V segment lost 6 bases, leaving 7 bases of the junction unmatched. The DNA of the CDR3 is TGTGCCATCAGCGTACAGGGGCCAGACTATGGCTACACCTTC. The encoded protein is CAISVQGPDYGYTF.

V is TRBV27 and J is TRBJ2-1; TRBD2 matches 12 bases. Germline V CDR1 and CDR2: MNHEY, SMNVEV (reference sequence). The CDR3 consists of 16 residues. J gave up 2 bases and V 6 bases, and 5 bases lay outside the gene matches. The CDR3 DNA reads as TGTGCCAGCAGGTTACTAGCGGGAGGCACCTACAATGAGCAGTTCTTC. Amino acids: CASRLLAGGTYNEQFF.

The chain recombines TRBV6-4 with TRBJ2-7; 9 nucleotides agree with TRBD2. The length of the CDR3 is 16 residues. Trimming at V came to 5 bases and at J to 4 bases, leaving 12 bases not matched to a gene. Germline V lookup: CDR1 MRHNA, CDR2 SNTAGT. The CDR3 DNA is TGTGCCAGCAGTTTAGCGGGAGATAGGACATCTTACGAGCAGTACTTC. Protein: CASSLAGDRTSYEQYF.

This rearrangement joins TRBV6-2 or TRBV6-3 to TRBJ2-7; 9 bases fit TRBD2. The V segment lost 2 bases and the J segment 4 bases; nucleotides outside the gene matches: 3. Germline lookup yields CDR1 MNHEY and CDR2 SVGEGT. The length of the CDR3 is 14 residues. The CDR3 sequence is CASSYRLAGYEQYF. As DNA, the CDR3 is TGTGCCAGCAGTTACCGTCTAGCGGGGTACGAGCAGTACTTC.

The CDR3 DNA reads as TGTGCCACCAGCAGAGAAGGACAGGGGCCTGGAAACACCATATATTTT. Translated: CATSREGQGPGNTIYF. This chain joins TRBV15 and TRBJ1-3, with 9 bases lining up with TRBD1. Germline CDR1 and CDR2: LNHNV and YYDKDF (reference sequence). The V gene end was trimmed by 0 bases and the J gene end by 2 bases; junction bases not matched to a gene: 2. CDR3 size: 16 residues. Full variable domain (remainder filled in from reference TRBV15 and TRBJ1-3): DAMVIQNPRYQVTQFGKPVTLSCSQTLNHNVMYWYQQKSSQAPKLLFHYYDKDFNNEADTPDNFQSRRPNTSFCFLDIRSPGLGDTAMYLCATSREGQGPGNTIYFGEGSWLTVV.

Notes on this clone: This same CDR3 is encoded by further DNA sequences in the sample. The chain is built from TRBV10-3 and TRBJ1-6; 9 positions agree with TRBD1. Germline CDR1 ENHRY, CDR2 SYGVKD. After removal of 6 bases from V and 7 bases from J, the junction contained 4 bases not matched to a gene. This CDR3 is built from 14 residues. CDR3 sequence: CAISRTGENSPLHF. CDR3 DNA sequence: TGTGCCATCAGCCGGACAGGGGAAAATTCACCCCTCCACTTT.

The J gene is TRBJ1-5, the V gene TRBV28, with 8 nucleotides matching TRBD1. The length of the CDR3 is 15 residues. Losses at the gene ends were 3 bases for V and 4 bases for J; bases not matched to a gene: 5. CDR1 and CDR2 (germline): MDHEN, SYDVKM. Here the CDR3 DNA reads TGTGCCAGCAGTTTGAGGACAGGGTTAAATCAGCCCCAGCATTTT. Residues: CASSLRTGLNQPQHF.

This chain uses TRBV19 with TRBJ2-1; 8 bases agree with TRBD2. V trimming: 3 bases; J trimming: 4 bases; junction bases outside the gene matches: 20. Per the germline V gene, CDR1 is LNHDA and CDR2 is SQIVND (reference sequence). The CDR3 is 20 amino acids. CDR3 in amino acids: CASSMVGLWTSQKGYNEQFF. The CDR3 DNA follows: TGTGCCAGTAGTATGGTGGGTCTTTGGACTAGCCAAAAAGGATACAATGAGCAGTTCTTC.

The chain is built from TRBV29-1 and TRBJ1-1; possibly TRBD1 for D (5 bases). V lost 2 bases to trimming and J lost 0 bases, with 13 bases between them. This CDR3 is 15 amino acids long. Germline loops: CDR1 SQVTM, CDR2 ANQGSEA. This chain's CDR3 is CSVEYWGGMNTEAFF. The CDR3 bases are TGCAGCGTTGAATACTGGGGGGGGATGAACACTGAAGCTTTCTTT.

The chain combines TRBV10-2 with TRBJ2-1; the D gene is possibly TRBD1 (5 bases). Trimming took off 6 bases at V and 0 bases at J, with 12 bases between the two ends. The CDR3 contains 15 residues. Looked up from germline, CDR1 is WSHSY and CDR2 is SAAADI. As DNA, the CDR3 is TGCGCCAGCAGCGAAACAGGCAGCTCCTACAATGAGCAGTTCTTC. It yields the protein CASSETGSSYNEQFF.

The CDR3 reads CSASDSSYYTDTQYF. The CDR3 DNA sequence: TGCAGTGCTAGTGACTCTAGCTACTACACAGATACGCAGTATTTT. The chain employs TRBV20-1 and TRBJ2-3, with a possible D match to TRBD2 (5 bases). The CDR3 has 15 residues. CDR1 is DFQATT and CDR2 is SNEGSKA in the germline V gene (reference sequence). Deletions cut 3 bases from V and 2 bases from J, with 15 bases between.

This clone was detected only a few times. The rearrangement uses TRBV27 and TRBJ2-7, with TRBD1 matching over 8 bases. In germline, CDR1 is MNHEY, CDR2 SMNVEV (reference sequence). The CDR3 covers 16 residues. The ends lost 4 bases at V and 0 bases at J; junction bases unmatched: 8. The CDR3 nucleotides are TGTGCCAGCAGTTCATCAAGGACAGGGATCTCCTACGAGCAGTACTTC. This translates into CASSSSRTGISYEQYF.

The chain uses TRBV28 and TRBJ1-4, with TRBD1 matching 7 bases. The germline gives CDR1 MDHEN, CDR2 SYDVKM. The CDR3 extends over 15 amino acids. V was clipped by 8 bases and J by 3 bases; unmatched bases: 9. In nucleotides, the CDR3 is TGTGCCAGCGAGCGCAGACAGGGACCTAATGAAAAACTGTTTTTT. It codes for CASERRQGPNEKLFF.

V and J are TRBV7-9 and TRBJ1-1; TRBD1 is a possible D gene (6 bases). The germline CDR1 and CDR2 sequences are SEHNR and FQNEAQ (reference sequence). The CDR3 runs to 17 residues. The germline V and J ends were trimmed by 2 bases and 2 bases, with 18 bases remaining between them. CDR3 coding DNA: TGTGCCAGCAGCTTAAGGGGACACCAAACCCAAAACACTGAAGCTTTCTTT. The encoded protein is CASSLRGHQTQNTEAFF. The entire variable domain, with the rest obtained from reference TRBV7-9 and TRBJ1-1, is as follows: DTGVSQNPRHKITKRGQNVTFRCDPISEHNRLYWYRQTLGQGPEFLTYFQNEAQLEKSRLLSDRFSAERPKGSFSTLEIQRTEQGDSAMYLCASSLRGHQTQNTEAFFGQGTRLTVV.

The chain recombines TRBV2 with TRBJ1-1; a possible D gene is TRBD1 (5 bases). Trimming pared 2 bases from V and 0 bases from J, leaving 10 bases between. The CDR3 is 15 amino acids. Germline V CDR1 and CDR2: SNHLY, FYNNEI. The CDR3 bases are TGTGCCAGCAGTGAAACCCGACAGTTGAACACTGAAGCTTTCTTT. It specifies CASSETRQLNTEAFF.

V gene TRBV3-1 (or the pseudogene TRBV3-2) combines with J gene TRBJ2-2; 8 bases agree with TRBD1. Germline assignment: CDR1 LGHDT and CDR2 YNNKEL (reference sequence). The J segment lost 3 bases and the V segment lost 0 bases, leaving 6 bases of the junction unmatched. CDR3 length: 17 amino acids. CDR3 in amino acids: CASSQDLTGADTGELFF. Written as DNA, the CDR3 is TGTGCCAGCAGCCAAGATCTGACAGGGGCCGACACCGGGGAGCTGTTTTTT.

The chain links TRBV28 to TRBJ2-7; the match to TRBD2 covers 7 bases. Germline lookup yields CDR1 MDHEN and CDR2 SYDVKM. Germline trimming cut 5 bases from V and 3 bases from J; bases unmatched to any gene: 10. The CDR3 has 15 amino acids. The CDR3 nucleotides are TGTGCCAGCAGTCCAAGGGGTGCGGGGGTCTACGAGCAGTACTTC. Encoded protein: CASSPRGAGVYEQYF. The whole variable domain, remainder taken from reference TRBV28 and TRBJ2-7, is DVKVTQSSRYLVKRTGEKVFLECVQDMDHENMFWYRQDPGLGLRLIYFSYDVKMKEKGDIPEGYSVSREKKERFSLILESASTNQTSMYLCASSPRGAGVYEQYFGPGTRLTVT.

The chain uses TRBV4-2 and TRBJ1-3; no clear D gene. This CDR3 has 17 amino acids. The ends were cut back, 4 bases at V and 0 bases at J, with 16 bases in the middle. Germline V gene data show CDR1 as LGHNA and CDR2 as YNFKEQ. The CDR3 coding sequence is TGTGCCAGCAGCCCCGTACGCGGGCGGAGCTCTGGAAACACCATATATTTT. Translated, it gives CASSPVRGRSSGNTIYF.

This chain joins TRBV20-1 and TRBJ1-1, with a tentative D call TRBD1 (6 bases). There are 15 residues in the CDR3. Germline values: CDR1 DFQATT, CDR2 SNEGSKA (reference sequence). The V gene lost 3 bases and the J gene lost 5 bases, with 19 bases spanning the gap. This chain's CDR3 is CSASFKFDRHTEAFF. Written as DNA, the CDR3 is TGCAGTGCTAGTTTTAAGTTCGACAGGCATACTGAAGCTTTCTTT.

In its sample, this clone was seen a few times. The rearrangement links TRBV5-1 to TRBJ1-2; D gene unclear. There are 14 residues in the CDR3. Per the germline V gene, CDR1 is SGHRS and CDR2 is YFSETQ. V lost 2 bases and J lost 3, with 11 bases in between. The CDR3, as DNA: TGCGCCAGCAGCTTCGAGGGCGGCGACTATGGCTACACCTTC. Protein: CASSFEGGDYGYTF.

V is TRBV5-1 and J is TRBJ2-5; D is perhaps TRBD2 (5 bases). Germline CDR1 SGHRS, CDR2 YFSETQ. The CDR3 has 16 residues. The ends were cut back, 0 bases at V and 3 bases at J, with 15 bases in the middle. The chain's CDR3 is CASSLGAGSLKETQYF. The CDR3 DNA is TGCGCCAGCAGCTTGGGGGCGGGCAGTCTAAAAGAGACCCAGTACTTC.

CDR3 residues: CASSILRQGGAQPQHF. DNA of the CDR3: TGTGCCAGTAGTATACTCAGGCAGGGAGGCGCCCAGCCCCAGCATTTT. The V call is TRBV19, the J call TRBJ1-5; D is perhaps TRBD1 (5 bases). CDR1 is LNHDA and CDR2 is SQIVND in the germline V gene (reference sequence). The CDR3 runs to 16 residues. V was trimmed by 2 bases and J by 7 bases, leaving 18 bases between them.

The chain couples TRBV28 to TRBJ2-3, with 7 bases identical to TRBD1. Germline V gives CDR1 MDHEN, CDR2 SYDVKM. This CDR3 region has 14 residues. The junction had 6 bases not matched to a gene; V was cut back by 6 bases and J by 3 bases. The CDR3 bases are TGTGCCAGCAGAACCGGGACAGAGACAGATACGCAGTATTTT. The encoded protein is CASRTGTETDTQYF.

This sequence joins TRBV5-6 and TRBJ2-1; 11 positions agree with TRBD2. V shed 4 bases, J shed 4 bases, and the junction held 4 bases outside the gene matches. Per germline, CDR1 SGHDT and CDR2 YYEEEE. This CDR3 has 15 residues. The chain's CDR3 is CASSQGLADYNEQFF. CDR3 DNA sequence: TGTGCCAGCAGCCAGGGACTAGCGGATTACAATGAGCAGTTCTTC. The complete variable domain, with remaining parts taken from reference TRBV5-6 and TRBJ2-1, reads DAGVTQSPTHLIKTRGQQVTLRCSPKSGHDTVSWYQQALGQGPQFIFQYYEEEERQRGNFPDRFSGHQFPNYSSELNVNALLLGDSALYLCASSQGLADYNEQFFGPGTRLTVL.

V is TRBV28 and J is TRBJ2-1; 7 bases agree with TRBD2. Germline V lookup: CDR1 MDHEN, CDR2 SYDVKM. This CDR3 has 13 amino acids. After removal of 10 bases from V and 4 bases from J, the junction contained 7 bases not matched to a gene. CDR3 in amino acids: CATVPGGYNEQFF. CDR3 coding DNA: TGTGCCACCGTACCGGGGGGATACAATGAGCAGTTCTTC.

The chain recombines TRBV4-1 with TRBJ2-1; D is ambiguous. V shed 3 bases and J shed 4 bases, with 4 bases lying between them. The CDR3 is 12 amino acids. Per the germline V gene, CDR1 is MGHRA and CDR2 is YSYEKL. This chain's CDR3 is CASSHRYNEQFF. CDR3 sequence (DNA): TGCGCCAGCAGCCACAGGTACAATGAGCAGTTCTTC.

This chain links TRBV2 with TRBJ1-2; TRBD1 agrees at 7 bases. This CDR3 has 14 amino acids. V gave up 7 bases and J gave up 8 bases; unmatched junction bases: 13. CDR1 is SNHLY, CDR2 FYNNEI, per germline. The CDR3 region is CASKDRQGQWGYTF. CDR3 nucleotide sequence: TGTGCCAGCAAGGATAGACAGGGCCAGTGGGGCTACACCTTC.